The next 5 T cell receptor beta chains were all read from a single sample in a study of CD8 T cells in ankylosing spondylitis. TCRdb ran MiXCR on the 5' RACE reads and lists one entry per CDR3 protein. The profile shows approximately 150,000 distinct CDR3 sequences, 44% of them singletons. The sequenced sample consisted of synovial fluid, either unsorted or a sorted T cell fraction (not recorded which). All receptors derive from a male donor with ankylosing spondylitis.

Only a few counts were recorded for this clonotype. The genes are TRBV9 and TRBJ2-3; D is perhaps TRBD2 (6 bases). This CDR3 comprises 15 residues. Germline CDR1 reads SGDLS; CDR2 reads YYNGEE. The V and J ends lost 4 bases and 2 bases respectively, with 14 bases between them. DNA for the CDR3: TGTGCCAGCAGCCCGAGGGACTCATACACAGATACGCAGTATTTT. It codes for CASSPRDSYTDTQYF.

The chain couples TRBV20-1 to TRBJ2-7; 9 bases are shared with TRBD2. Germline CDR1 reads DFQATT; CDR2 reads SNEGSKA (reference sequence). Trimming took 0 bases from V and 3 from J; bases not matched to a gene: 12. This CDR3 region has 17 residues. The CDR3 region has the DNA TGCAGTGCTAGAGATAGTCTAGGGCTAGCGGGATACTACGAGCAGTACTTC. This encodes CSARDSLGLAGYYEQYF.

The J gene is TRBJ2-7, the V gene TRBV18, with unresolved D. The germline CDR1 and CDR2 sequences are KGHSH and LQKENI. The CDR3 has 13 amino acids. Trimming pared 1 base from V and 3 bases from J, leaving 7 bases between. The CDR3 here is CASSPQGIYEQYF. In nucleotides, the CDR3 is TGTGCCAGCTCACCACAGGGAATCTACGAGCAGTACTTC.

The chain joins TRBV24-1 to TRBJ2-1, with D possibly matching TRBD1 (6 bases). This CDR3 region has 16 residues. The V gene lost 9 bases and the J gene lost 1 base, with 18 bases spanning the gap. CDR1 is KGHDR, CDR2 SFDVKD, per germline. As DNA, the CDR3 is TGTGCCACCCGTCTAGGGACACCTCATTCCTACAATGAGCAGTTCTTC. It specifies CATRLGTPHSYNEQFF.

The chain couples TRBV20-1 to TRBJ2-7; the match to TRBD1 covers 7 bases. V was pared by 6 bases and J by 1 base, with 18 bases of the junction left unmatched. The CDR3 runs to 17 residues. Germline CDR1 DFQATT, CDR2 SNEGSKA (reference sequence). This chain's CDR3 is CSAYSKIGTALSYEQYF. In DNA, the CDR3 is TGCAGTGCATATTCGAAAATCGGGACAGCCCTTTCCTACGAGCAGTACTTC.